This T cell receptor beta chain was retrieved from a study of CD4 T cells in relation to SARS-CoV-2 and coronaviruses. The unexposed donors gave CD4+ T cells in about 2010-2018, prior to COVID-19. After ten to eleven days of culture, CD4+ T cells were isolated. Concerning this clone itself: The antigen is unknown.

This table comes from immunoSEQ multiplex PCR, and its TCRdb copy is limited to in-frame clones, with some not included. The sample holds approximately 20,000 clones; around 66% are singletons and the top ten take roughly 11%. Study results and limitations: The cross-reactivity analysis covered only spike protein, not other viral proteins.

Germline V gives CDR1 SGHDT, CDR2 YYEEEE. The CDR3 runs to 15 residues. The V and J ends lost 4 bases and 3 bases, in that order; junction bases with no gene match: 5. This receptor was obtained from a human donor in good health. The sequencing input was CD4+ T cells from PBMCs, cultured in vitro. The chain combines TRBV5-6 with TRBJ2-4, with 9 bases identical to TRBD2. The CDR3 DNA follows: TGTGCCAGCAGCATGACTAGCGGAAACAAAAACATTCAGTACTTC. This encodes CASSMTSGNKNIQYF.